This T cell receptor (beta chain) came from a study of identical twins. Findings and limits, study-wide: Recombination models fit unrelated individuals' TCR alpha sharing but underestimated twins'.

With respect to this clonotype: Its antigen is unidentified.

The donors were all healthy and Caucasian. CDR3 length: 15 amino acids. Trimming took off 2 bases at V and 0 bases at J, with 9 bases between the two ends. Germline V CDR1 and CDR2: MGHDK, SYGVNS. TCRdb used MiXCR to reprocess the 5' RACE reads, holding one entry per CDR3 protein. The table records roughly 720,000 distinct CDR3 sequences, about 20% of them present only once. This sample was also put to use in a study of T cells expressing NK-cell markers. That publication notes: All TCR beta repertoires analysed originated from sorted CD3+CD56+NKG2C+, CD3+CD56+NKG2C- and CD3+CD56-NKG2C+ T cells.

This TCR came from a woman younger than 30 in good health. Sequencing used PBMCs. The chain links TRBV25-1 to TRBJ2-3; D is perhaps TRBD1 (6 bases). As DNA, the CDR3 is TGTGCCAGCAGTGAACAACAGGGAAGCACAGATACGCAGTATTTT. It specifies CASSEQQGSTDTQYF.